This TCR beta chain was obtained from a study of T-cell reconstitution after alpha-beta-depleted transplantation in children. General study findings and limits: One year post-transplant, T-cell counts and diversity were largely derived from T cells produced anew. Surviving recipient cells, namely T cells and thymic progenitors, were the source of high day-60 TCRbeta diversity in some patients. Where alpha-beta T cells came from about two months after transplant was reportedly several hundred expanded graft clones.

Germline CDR1 and CDR2: SGHRS and YFSETQ. V was shortened by 2 bases and J by 8 bases, with 12 bases between the two germline ends. This CDR3 has 13 residues. It was with unique molecular identifiers that the TCRbeta library was prepared. From the PCR reads, TCRdb called clonotypes with MiXCR, one entry per CDR3 protein. The sample records around 700,000 distinct CDR3 sequences, around 13% being singletons. This clonotype was recorded at least ten times. No antigen is known for it. The rearrangement uses TRBV5-1 and TRBJ2-3; a possible D gene is TRBD2 (6 bases). The receptor's source is a girl aged 2 to 9 with congenital amegakaryocytic thrombocytopenia, due to receive a stem cell transplant. Sequences were derived from PBMCs, sampled before TCRalphabeta/CD19-depleted stem cell transplant. The DNA for the CDR3 is TGCGCCAGCAGCTTAACGGTGCGGGGTACGCAGTATTTT. Its translation: CASSLTVRGTQYF.